This TCR beta chain was found in a study of T cell repertoires in cytomegalovirus infection. Looking at the study overall: Both CMV infection and a matching HLA type were indicated by public TCR beta signatures. Study-wide results and limits: Cumulative frequency (of public TCR beta family members) identified carriers of CMV plus the relevant HLA.

The table lists this clonotype with a few counts. Its antigen remains unknown. TCRdb redid the calling of the reads with MiXCR, one entry per CDR3 protein. The table shows 150,000 to 200,000 distinct CDR3 sequences, with approximately 30% occurring only once. V gave up 3 bases and J gave up 5 bases; unmatched junction bases: 4. The CDR3 is 14 amino acids. This receptor was identified in a human donor in good health (CMV status not recorded). Some clones in this sample may be carry-over from other donors' samples. Source material: PBMCs. The chain recombines TRBV12-3 or TRBV12-4 with TRBJ1-5; TRBD1 matches at 7 bases. CDR3 DNA sequence: TGTGCCAGCAGTTTGGGCAGGGGGGATCAGCCCCAGCATTTT. Its translation is CASSLGRGDQPQHF.